What follows are 9 T cell receptor beta chains derived from one specimen sequenced in a study of cytomegalovirus exposure and HLA in healthy donors. The PCR employed 60 Vbeta primers together with 13 Jbeta primers. TCRdb's copy holds only in-frame clones and misses some; the assay was immunoSEQ multiplex PCR. The sample records tens of thousands of clones, around four fifths being singletons. The sequencing input was PBMCs. The receptors come from a man aged 40-50 years in good health and CMV-seronegative.

The CDR3 is CASSLGSYGTSGSGSDTQYF. CDR3 nucleotide sequence: TGTGCCAGCAGCTTGGGGAGTTATGGGACTAGCGGGAGTGGGTCGGATACGCAGTATTTT. The chain joins TRBV5-4 to TRBJ2-3, with 14 bases identical to TRBD2. Germline CDR1 reads SGHNT; CDR2 reads YYREEE (reference sequence). This CDR3 has 20 amino acids. V lost 0 bases to trimming and J lost 6 bases; unmatched junction nucleotides: 15.

The chain links TRBV5-4 to TRBJ1-1; TRBD1 matches 7 bases. With V trimmed by 2 bases and J by 4 bases, 2 bases remained unmatched. CDR3 size: 13 residues. CDR1 is SGHNT, CDR2 YYREEE, per germline (reference sequence). In DNA form, the CDR3 reads TGTGCCAGCAGCTTAGACAGGGCCACTGAAGCTTTCTTT. Amino acids: CASSLDRATEAFF.

This clone was counted only a few times. The chain links TRBV21-1 to TRBJ1-4; whether TRBD1, the table's D call, matches the DNA was not checked. TRBV21-1 is a documented pseudogene. The CDR3 loop spans 13 amino acids. Here the CDR3 reads CASSKETEEKLFF. CDR3 bases: TGTGCCAGCAGCAAAGAGACAGAGGAAAAACTGTTTTTT.

The chain recombines TRBV14 with TRBJ1-3; TRBD1 might be the D (5 bases). Trimming took off 6 bases at V and 0 bases at J, with 27 bases between the two ends. Per germline, CDR1 SGHDN and CDR2 FVKESK. This CDR3 comprises 20 residues. The CDR3 DNA follows: TGTGCCAGCAGTCACTATTTCTGGCCGACAGAACCCTCCTCTGGAAACACCATATATTTT. This encodes CASSHYFWPTEPSSGNTIYF. Full variable domain (rest looked up from reference TRBV14 and TRBJ1-3): EAGVTQFPSHSVIEKGQTVTLRCDPISGHDNLYWYRRVMGKEIKFLLHFVKESKQDESGMPNNRFLAERTGGTYSTLKVQPAELEDSGVYFCASSHYFWPTEPSSGNTIYFGEGSWLTVV.

The genes are TRBV7-2 and TRBJ2-5; 7 bases map to TRBD2. Per germline, CDR1 SGHTA and CDR2 FQGNSA. V lost 2 bases and J lost 1; bases outside the gene matches: 7. The CDR3 runs 16 residues. The CDR3 DNA reads TGTGCCAGCAGCTTATTCGGGGGGAGTATCCAAGAGACCCAGTACTTC. Encoded protein: CASSLFGGSIQETQYF.

Worth noting for this clone: The junction differs from germline at one of its ends, possibly a read error. J is TRBJ2-1 and V is TRBV7-9, with D uncertain. Germline CDR1 is SEHNR and CDR2 is FQNEAQ (reference sequence). The CDR3 has 12 residues. The CDR3: CSSIAQNNEQFF. The CDR3 DNA is TGTTCCAGCATCGCCCAGAACAATGAGCAGTTCTTC. The whole variable domain, remainder taken from reference TRBV7-9 and TRBJ2-1, is DTGVSQNPRHKITKRGQNVTFRCDPISEHNRLYWYRQTLGQGPEFLTYFQNEAQLEKSRLLSDRFSAERPKGSFSTLEIQRTEQGDSAMYLCSSIAQNNEQFFGPGTRLTVL.

This sequence joins TRBV6-5 and TRBJ2-7; 9 bases are shared with TRBD1. The CDR3 is 15 amino acids. Germline V lookup: CDR1 MNHEY, CDR2 SVGAGI. Trimming at V came to 5 bases and at J to 3 bases, leaving 8 bases not matched to a gene. CDR3 loop: CASSGPRTGVYEQYF. CDR3 coding DNA: TGTGCCAGCAGTGGCCCGAGGACAGGGGTCTACGAGCAGTACTTC.

The V gene is TRBV11-1, the J gene TRBJ2-1; TRBD2 aligns across 9 bases. Losses at the gene ends were 7 bases for V and 4 bases for J; bases not matched to a gene: 14. Germline V CDR1 and CDR2: SGHAT, FQDESV (reference sequence). This CDR3 has 17 amino acids. The CDR3 region has the DNA TGTGCCAGCATGAGGGCGGCGGGAGGGCCGCGGTACAATGAGCAGTTCTTC. Residues: CASMRAAGGPRYNEQFF.

This clone has a handful of counts. The chain links TRBV2 to TRBJ1-1; TRBD1 aligns across 8 bases. Germline CDR1 and CDR2: SNHLY and FYNNEI. The CDR3 is made up of 14 amino acids. The junction had 8 bases not matched to a gene; V was cut back by 5 bases and J by 6 bases. The CDR3 DNA is TGTGCCAGCAGTCCCGACAGGGGTGTTCCTGAAGCTTTCTTT. It yields the protein CASSPDRGVPEAFF.